The 25 T cell receptor beta chains below were found in one sample sequenced in a study of blood T cell repertoires in COVID-19. Produced via immunoSEQ multiplex PCR; TCRdb's table is partial and in-frame only. The sample includes fewer than 250,000 clones, roughly 81% seen only once; the top ten take 0.98%. Sequencing input: peripheral blood. The receptors come from a man aged 40-50 years with acute or convalescent COVID-19.

V and J are TRBV12-3 or TRBV12-4 and TRBJ1-1; D is possibly TRBD1 (6 bases). Trimming pared 7 bases from V and 3 bases from J, leaving 9 bases between. The CDR3 is 12 residues long. For the CDR3, the DNA is TGTGCCAGCATAAGGACAGACACTGAAGCTTTCTTT. The encoded protein is CASIRTDTEAFF.

This chain uses TRBV19 with TRBJ1-2; D gene uncertain. Germline-derived CDR1 and CDR2 are LNHDA and SQIVND (reference sequence). The CDR3 has 15 residues. The ends were cut back, 6 bases at V and 4 bases at J, with 18 bases in the middle. CDR3 sequence (DNA): TGTGCCAGTAGCCATACTCTCCCGCGAGGCTATGGCTACACCTTC. Its protein is CASSHTLPRGYGYTF.

This chain connects TRBV3-1 (or the pseudogene TRBV3-2) to TRBJ2-3; maybe TRBD2 (5 bases). Per germline, CDR1 LGHDT and CDR2 YNNKEL (reference sequence). Trimming left V 4 bases short and J 1 base short, with 12 bases between. The CDR3 spans 15 residues. CDR3 bases: TGTGCCAGCAGCCGAGGGCTTGTGGGCACAGATACGCAGTATTTT. Translating gives CASSRGLVGTDTQYF.

As to this clone: Other DNA sequences in this sample translate to the same CDR3. The chain carries TRBV6-6 and TRBJ2-7; 11 positions agree with TRBD1. Germline assignment: CDR1 MNHNY and CDR2 SVGAGI (reference sequence). V was clipped by 5 bases and J by 2 bases; unmatched bases: 2. The CDR3 contains 14 residues. Here the CDR3 reads CASSPGQGAYEQYF. The CDR3 region has the DNA TGTGCCAGCAGTCCGGGACAGGGGGCCTACGAGCAGTACTTC.

This clone was counted once. The CDR3 sequence: CASSIFGDQPQHF. The CDR3 coding sequence is TGTGCCAGCAGTATCTTCGGGGATCAGCCCCAGCATTTT. The rearrangement uses TRBV6-6 and TRBJ1-5; no firm D call. Germline V gene data show CDR1 as MNHNY and CDR2 as SVGAGI (reference sequence). This CDR3 comprises 13 residues. Trimming took 5 bases from V and 5 from J, leaving 10 bases between them.

A note on this clone: The same CDR3 is also encoded by other DNA sequences in this sample. The chain couples TRBV6-1 to TRBJ2-7, with 8 bases identical to TRBD1. The CDR3 is 16 amino acids. Germline loops: CDR1 MNHNS, CDR2 SASEGT. The V and J ends lost 2 bases and 4 bases, in that order; junction bases with no gene match: 10. The CDR3 protein is CASSETGGPSRYEQYF. CDR3 in DNA: TGTGCCAGCAGTGAAACAGGGGGGCCCTCTAGGTACGAGCAGTACTTC.

The chain recombines TRBV2 with TRBJ1-5; D uncertain. V was cut by 8 bases and J by 9 bases, with 14 bases left in between. From germline, CDR1 is SNHLY and CDR2 FYNNEI. The CDR3 is 12 residues long. The CDR3 loop is CASGPFDLPQHF. The CDR3, as DNA: TGTGCCAGCGGGCCCTTCGATCTGCCCCAGCATTTT. Using reference TRBV2 and TRBJ1-5 for the parts outside the CDR3, the full variable domain is EPEVTQTPSHQVTQMGQEVILRCVPISNHLYFYWYRQILGQKVEFLVSFYNNEISEKSEIFDDQFSVERPDGSNFTLKIRSTKLEDSAMYFCASGPFDLPQHFGDGTRLSIL.

This clone has only a few counts. V usage is TRBV7-8 and J usage is TRBJ2-3, with D perhaps TRBD1 (5 bases). CDR1 is SGHVS and CDR2 is FQNEAQ in the germline V gene. The CDR3 runs to 14 residues. Trimming cost V 5 bases and J 6 bases, with 15 bases left between them. The CDR3 loop reads CASSRAFDSDTQYF. DNA for the CDR3: TGTGCCAGCAGCCGAGCTTTTGACAGCGATACGCAGTATTTT. Using reference TRBV7-8 and TRBJ2-3 for the parts outside the CDR3, the full variable domain is GAGVSQSPRYKVAKRGQDVALRCDPISGHVSLFWYQQALGQGPEFLTYFQNEAQLDKSGLPSDRFFAERPEGSVSTLKIQRTQQEDSAVYLCASSRAFDSDTQYFGPGTRLTVL.

In this sample, this clone turned up a few times. This chain uses TRBV4-1 with TRBJ1-6; D is unresolved. Trimming shortened V by 2 bases and J by 11 bases, and 10 bases separated the two germline ends. Germline CDR1 is MGHRA and CDR2 is YSYEKL. The CDR3 runs to 13 residues. CDR3 nucleotides: TGCGCCAGCAGCCAACGTCTAAGTGCACCCCTCCACTTT. This encodes CASSQRLSAPLHF.

The chain carries TRBV11-2 and TRBJ1-5; D remains ambiguous. CDR3 size: 16 residues. Germline V CDR1 and CDR2: SGHAT, FQNNGV. With 0 bases removed from V and 1 base from J, the gap between germline ends came to 10 bases. The CDR3 coding sequence is TGTGCCAGCAGCTTAGAGGGCGGGTACAGCAATCAGCCCCAGCATTTT. Protein: CASSLEGGYSNQPQHF. The whole variable domain, remainder taken from reference TRBV11-2 and TRBJ1-5, is EAGVAQSPRYKIIEKRQSVAFWCNPISGHATLYWYQQILGQGPKLLIQFQNNGVVDDSQLPKDRFSAERLKGVDSTLKIQPAKLEDSAVYLCASSLEGGYSNQPQHFGDGTRLSIL.

This rearrangement joins TRBV9 to TRBJ1-6; D not certain. There are 13 residues in the CDR3. Germline V gene data show CDR1 as SGDLS and CDR2 as YYNGEE. The V end lost 7 bases, the J end lost 8 bases, and 13 bases lay between the germline ends. CDR3 in DNA: TGTGCCAGCTCATCGTGGAGCGATTCACCCCTCCACTTT. Translation: CASSSWSDSPLHF.

This clone was seen just once. The chain joins TRBV7-9 to TRBJ1-6, with D maybe TRBD1 (6 bases). CDR3 length: 14 residues. V shed 4 bases and J shed 8 bases, with 12 bases lying between them. Looked up from germline, CDR1 is SEHNR and CDR2 is FQNEAQ (reference sequence). The CDR3 here is CASSSTGPDSPLHF. CDR3 in DNA: TGTGCCAGCAGCTCAACAGGGCCGGATTCACCCCTCCACTTT.

This chain joins TRBV2 and TRBJ1-4, with D hard to call. Between the trimmed V and J ends, which lost 3 bases and 7 bases, there was a span of 12 bases. There are 14 residues in the CDR3. Germline V gives CDR1 SNHLY, CDR2 FYNNEI. CDR3 residues: CASSENSVGEKLFF. The CDR3 DNA sequence: TGTGCCAGCAGTGAGAACTCTGTTGGTGAAAAACTGTTTTTT.

The chain employs TRBV7-9 and TRBJ1-2; a weak D match, TRBD1 (6 bases). This CDR3 comprises 15 residues. The V end was cut by 5 bases, the J end by 0 bases, with 13 bases between. From germline, CDR1 is SEHNR and CDR2 FQNEAQ (reference sequence). The CDR3 region has the DNA TGTGCCAGCAGCCCAAAGGGGGGGCCTAACTATGGCTACACCTTC. This gives the protein CASSPKGGPNYGYTF.

The chain uses TRBV6-2 or TRBV6-3 and TRBJ2-6, with D perhaps TRBD2 (6 bases). Germline loops: CDR1 MNHEY, CDR2 SVGEGT. V gave up 0 bases and J gave up 2 bases, with 8 bases separating them. The CDR3 runs 16 residues. The CDR3 sequence is CASSYSGGAGANVLTF. As DNA, the CDR3 is TGTGCCAGCAGTTACTCAGGCGGGGCTGGGGCCAACGTCCTGACTTTC.

This clone was observed once. The chain uses TRBV10-3 and TRBJ1-1, with a tentative D call TRBD1 (5 bases). The germline V gene has CDR1 ENHRY and CDR2 SYGVKD. CDR3 size: 18 residues. Deletions cut 3 bases from V and 8 bases from J, with 28 bases between. Here the CDR3 DNA reads TGTGCCATCAGTGATATTGGTGGGGTCACGGCGGAGGGGCGAGAAGCTTTCTTT. As protein: CAISDIGGVTAEGREAFF.

J is TRBJ2-3 and V is TRBV15; the match to TRBD2 covers 8 bases. With 2 bases clipped from V and 6 bases from J, the junction kept 7 bases outside the gene matches. From germline, CDR1 is LNHNV and CDR2 YYDKDF (reference sequence). The CDR3 has 15 residues. CDR3: CATSRLRGGRDTQYF. The CDR3 DNA reads as TGTGCCACCAGCAGATTACGGGGGGGCCGCGATACGCAGTATTTT.

Regarding this clone: The sample has other DNA sequences that encode this CDR3 too. The V call is TRBV5-1, the J call TRBJ2-3; D is perhaps TRBD2 (5 bases). The V end was cut by 2 bases, the J end by 1 base, with 5 bases between. Germline V gene sequence: CDR1 SGHRS, CDR2 YFSETQ. The CDR3 length is 13 residues. The CDR3 nucleotides are TGCGCCAGCAGCTTAGCGGGCACAGATACGCAGTATTTT. This translates into CASSLAGTDTQYF.

The chain combines TRBV28 with TRBJ1-4; 7 bases line up with TRBD1. CDR1 is MDHEN and CDR2 is SYDVKM in the germline V gene. The CDR3 runs to 14 residues. V gave up 6 bases and J gave up 4 bases; unmatched junction bases: 5. The CDR3 region is CASRTGQLNEKLFF. As DNA, the CDR3 is TGTGCCAGCAGGACGGGACAGCTTAATGAAAAACTGTTTTTT. Full variable domain (rest looked up from reference TRBV28 and TRBJ1-4): DVKVTQSSRYLVKRTGEKVFLECVQDMDHENMFWYRQDPGLGLRLIYFSYDVKMKEKGDIPEGYSVSREKKERFSLILESASTNQTSMYLCASRTGQLNEKLFFGSGTQLSVL.

The J gene is TRBJ1-1, the V gene TRBV13; 7 bases match TRBD1. The V segment lost 0 bases and the J segment 0 bases; nucleotides outside the gene matches: 4. CDR3 length: 16 residues. In germline, CDR1 is PRHDT, CDR2 FYEKMQ (reference sequence). The CDR3 coding sequence is TGTGCCAGCAGCTTAGGCAGGGGGGTGATGAACACTGAAGCTTTCTTT. Encoded protein: CASSLGRGVMNTEAFF.

The chain combines TRBV5-1 with TRBJ1-2; possible D gene TRBD1, 6 bases. This CDR3 region has 14 residues. V was trimmed by 4 bases and J by 6 bases, leaving 16 bases between them. CDR1 and CDR2 from the germline V gene are SGHRS and YFSETQ. CDR3: CASSLDPHRDGYTF. As DNA, the CDR3 is TGCGCCAGCAGCCTGGACCCCCACAGGGATGGCTACACCTTC.

The chain recombines TRBV28 with TRBJ1-5; 10 bases map to TRBD1. The V and J ends lost 6 bases and 6 bases, in that order; junction bases with no gene match: 8. This CDR3 has 15 amino acids. Germline V gene sequence: CDR1 MDHEN, CDR2 SYDVKM. The CDR3: CASRPGTGERQPQHF. In nucleotides, the CDR3 is TGTGCCAGCAGACCAGGGACAGGGGAACGTCAGCCCCAGCATTTT.

This chain uses TRBV10-3 with TRBJ1-2, with 7 bases fitting TRBD1. Per the germline V gene, CDR1 is ENHRY and CDR2 is SYGVKD. The ends lost 0 bases at V and 7 bases at J; junction bases unmatched: 11. The CDR3 has 16 amino acids. CDR3 sequence: CAISESRGAEGGGYTF. The CDR3 coding sequence is TGTGCCATCAGTGAGTCCAGGGGGGCAGAAGGGGGTGGCTACACCTTC.

The V and J genes are TRBV19 and TRBJ2-7; D may be TRBD1 (6 bases). V was clipped by 3 bases and J by 4 bases, with 13 bases between them. This CDR3 comprises 14 residues. CDR1 is LNHDA, CDR2 SQIVND, per germline (reference sequence). In DNA, the CDR3 is TGTGCCAGTAGTATCTTCGGACAGAAATACGAGCAGTACTTC. Amino acid sequence: CASSIFGQKYEQYF.

V usage is TRBV18 and J usage is TRBJ2-7; 11 bases are shared with TRBD2. V lost 3 bases and J lost 3; bases outside the gene matches: 4. The CDR3 covers 15 residues. Germline loops: CDR1 KGHSH, CDR2 LQKENI. CDR3 DNA: TGTGCCAGCTCACCGCTCCTAGCGGGGGGCTACGAGCAGTACTTC. Its translation is CASSPLLAGGYEQYF.